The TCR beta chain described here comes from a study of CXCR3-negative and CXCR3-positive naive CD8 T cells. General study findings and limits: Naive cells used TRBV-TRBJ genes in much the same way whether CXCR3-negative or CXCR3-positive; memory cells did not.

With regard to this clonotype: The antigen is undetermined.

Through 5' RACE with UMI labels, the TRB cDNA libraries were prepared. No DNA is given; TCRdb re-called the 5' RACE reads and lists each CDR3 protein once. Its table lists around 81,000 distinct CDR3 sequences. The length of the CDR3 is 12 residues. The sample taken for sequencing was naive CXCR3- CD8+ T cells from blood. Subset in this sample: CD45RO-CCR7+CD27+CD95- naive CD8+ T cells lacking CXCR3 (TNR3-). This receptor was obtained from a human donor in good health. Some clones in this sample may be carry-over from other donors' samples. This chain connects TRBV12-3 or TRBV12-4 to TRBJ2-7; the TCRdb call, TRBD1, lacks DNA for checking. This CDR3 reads CASSLGTDEQYF.